Below are 29 T cell receptor beta chains sequenced from a single sample in a study of blood T cell repertoires in COVID-19. Clones were read by immunoSEQ multiplex PCR, and TCRdb kept only the in-frame ones, dropping some. The data contain about 390,000 clones, approximately 89% of them singletons. Source material: peripheral blood. The receptor set was obtained from a woman aged 60 to 75 with COVID-19, enrolled during active disease.

The chain couples TRBV7-6 to TRBJ2-6; the D gene is possibly TRBD2 (5 bases). The germline V and J ends were trimmed by 5 bases and 0 bases, with 11 bases remaining between them. The CDR3 extends over 16 amino acids. Per the germline V gene, CDR1 is SGHVS and CDR2 is FNYEAQ. Here the CDR3 DNA reads TGTGCCAGCAGCGCCGGACTCTACTCTGGGGCCAACGTCCTGACTTTC. Its protein is CASSAGLYSGANVLTF.

The V call is TRBV28, the J call TRBJ1-2; 10 nucleotides align to TRBD1. Germline V gene lookup returns CDR1 MDHEN and CDR2 SYDVKM. J lost 6 bases, V lost 5 bases, and 9 bases had no gene match. There are 15 residues in the CDR3. The CDR3 reads CASSAGTGELHGYTF. The CDR3 DNA sequence: TGTGCCAGCAGTGCCGGGACAGGGGAGTTGCATGGCTACACCTTC.

The chain uses TRBV4-1 and TRBJ2-7, with 9 bases fitting TRBD2. V trimming: 0 bases; J trimming: 6 bases; junction bases outside the gene matches: 6. The germline V gene encodes CDR1 MGHRA and CDR2 YSYEKL. CDR3 length: 15 residues. CDR3 DNA: TGCGCCAGCAGCCAAGAGACTAGCGGCATCCGCGAGCAGTACTTC. Its translation is CASSQETSGIREQYF.

V and J are TRBV6-6 and TRBJ1-1; no firm D call. CDR1 MNHNY and CDR2 SVGAGI come from the germline V gene (reference sequence). The length of the CDR3 is 11 residues. Trimming stripped 6 bases from V and 5 bases from J, with 7 bases between. The CDR3 spells CASSPRTEAFF. The CDR3 coding sequence is TGTGCCAGCAGCCCCCGGACTGAAGCTTTCTTT.

This chain joins TRBV14 and TRBJ2-7; D uncertain. Trimming pared 4 bases from V and 5 bases from J, leaving 21 bases between. CDR3 length equals 16 residues. Germline V gene sequence: CDR1 SGHDN, CDR2 FVKESK. The CDR3 DNA follows: TGTGCCAGCAGCCCAACCGGAGTTAGAATACCCCACGAGCAGTACTTC. As protein: CASSPTGVRIPHEQYF.

This clone was counted a few times. The chain uses TRBV6-6 and TRBJ1-1; TRBD1 agrees at 9 bases. The V gene end was trimmed by 6 bases and the J gene end by 3 bases; junction bases not matched to a gene: 5. Germline values: CDR1 MNHNY, CDR2 SVGAGI (reference sequence). The CDR3 covers 14 residues. CDR3 DNA: TGTGCCAGCAGGCCACAGGGGGCGGACACTGAAGCTTTCTTT. Protein sequence: CASRPQGADTEAFF.

This chain links TRBV6-5 with TRBJ2-7, with TRBD1 matching over 10 bases. Germline V lookup: CDR1 MNHEY, CDR2 SVGAGI. The CDR3 sequence is 15 residues long. V dropped 5 bases and J dropped 4; count of bases not matched to a gene: 8. CDR3: CASSPMTGGRYEQYF. The CDR3 DNA reads as TGTGCCAGCAGTCCGATGACAGGGGGCAGATACGAGCAGTACTTC.

The chain links TRBV7-8 to TRBJ1-1; D is unresolved. Germline V gene lookup returns CDR1 SGHVS and CDR2 FQNEAQ. The CDR3 length is 12 residues. V was shortened by 5 bases and J by 5 bases, with 9 bases between the two germline ends. In DNA form, the CDR3 reads TGTGCCAGCAGCATTGGCGGAACTGAAGCTTTCTTT. Protein sequence: CASSIGGTEAFF.

The V gene is TRBV6-6, the J gene TRBJ2-7; 16 bases align to TRBD2. The length of the CDR3 is 17 residues. Trimming cost V 5 bases and J 2 bases; bases outside gene matches: 6. Germline values: CDR1 MNHNY, CDR2 SVGAGI (reference sequence). The CDR3 coding sequence is TGTGCCAGCAGTCCGGGACTAGCGGGGGGGCCCACCTACGAGCAGTACTTC. Translating it yields CASSPGLAGGPTYEQYF.

The J gene is TRBJ2-3, the V gene TRBV5-1; no reliable D call. The CDR3 is 15 amino acids. CDR1 and CDR2 (germline): SGHRS, YFSETQ. The V end was cut by 2 bases, the J end by 3 bases, with 13 bases between. CDR3 amino acids: CASSFQSFRTDTQYF. The CDR3 bases are TGCGCCAGCAGCTTCCAGTCTTTTCGTACAGATACGCAGTATTTT.

The rearrangement joins TRBV11-2 to TRBJ1-2, with 9 bases fitting TRBD1. V lost 5 bases, J lost 7 bases, and 14 bases stayed unmatched. The CDR3 loop spans 16 amino acids. CDR1 SGHAT and CDR2 FQNNGV come from the germline V gene. CDR3 amino acids: CASSPIIGQGLFGYTF. The CDR3 DNA reads TGTGCCAGCAGCCCCATCATTGGACAGGGGCTTTTTGGCTACACCTTC.

The chain links TRBV6-4 to TRBJ1-6; possibly TRBD1 for D (5 bases). The CDR3 totals 14 residues. The ends were cut back, 4 bases at V and 8 bases at J, with 12 bases in the middle. Germline assignment: CDR1 MRHNA and CDR2 SNTAGT. CDR3 DNA: TGTGCCAGCAGTGTCGGGGGAGGTCATTCACCCCTCCACTTT. This encodes CASSVGGGHSPLHF.

The V gene is TRBV5-1, the J gene TRBJ2-2; 12 bases agree with TRBD2. V lost 4 bases to trimming and J lost 0 bases; unmatched junction nucleotides: 4. CDR3 length: 17 residues. The germline CDR1 and CDR2 sequences are SGHRS and YFSETQ. The CDR3 DNA reads as TGCGCCAGCAGCCAAGGACTAGCGGGGACGAACACCGGGGAGCTGTTTTTT. It yields the protein CASSQGLAGTNTGELFF.

This chain links TRBV6-1 with TRBJ2-1; maybe TRBD2 (6 bases). V was clipped by 2 bases and J by 8 bases, with 13 bases between them. CDR3 length equals 14 residues. From germline, CDR1 is MNHNS and CDR2 SASEGT. The CDR3 reads CASSERDSQDEQFF. The CDR3 nucleotides are TGTGCCAGCAGTGAACGGGACTCTCAGGATGAGCAGTTCTTC.

The V call is TRBV12-3 or TRBV12-4, the J call TRBJ2-1; D may be TRBD1 (6 bases). The V end was cut by 5 bases, the J end by 6 bases, with 8 bases between. The CDR3 is made up of 12 amino acids. The CDR3 loop is CASSADSNEQFF. The CDR3 DNA sequence: TGTGCCAGCAGTGCGGACAGCAATGAGCAGTTCTTC.

The chain recombines TRBV9 with TRBJ2-3; 12 bases are shared with TRBD2. Germline trimming cut 4 bases from V and 6 bases from J; bases unmatched to any gene: 3. Per germline, CDR1 SGDLS and CDR2 YYNGEE. The CDR3 consists of 14 residues. CDR3 in DNA: TGTGCCAGCAGCCCAACTAGCGGGGGGGATACGCAGTATTTT. Protein sequence: CASSPTSGGDTQYF.

V gene TRBV7-3 combines with J gene TRBJ2-1; 8 positions match TRBD2. CDR1 is SGHTA and CDR2 is FQGTGA in the germline V gene. The junction had 4 bases not matched to a gene; V was cut back by 5 bases and J by 7 bases. The CDR3 totals 13 residues. CDR3 bases: TGTGCCAGCAGCACCAGACTAGCGAATGAGCAGTTCTTC. Residues: CASSTRLANEQFF.

The V and J genes are TRBV7-8 and TRBJ1-5; 8 positions agree with TRBD1. V lost 5 bases, J lost 11 bases, and 23 bases stayed unmatched. The CDR3 runs to 18 residues. Germline CDR1 and CDR2: SGHVS and FQNEAQ. The CDR3 nucleotides read TGTGCCAGCAGCCCGGGGACAGGAGATTTTAGGGATTATCTTGCCCAGCATTTT. This sequence encodes CASSPGTGDFRDYLAQHF.

This chain links TRBV9 with TRBJ2-5, with TRBD2 identical over 11 bases. CDR1 SGDLS and CDR2 YYNGEE come from the germline V gene. CDR3 length equals 17 residues. The J segment lost 7 bases and the V segment lost 3 bases, leaving 14 bases of the junction unmatched. The chain's CDR3 is CASSASSTSGGGGTQYF. CDR3 nucleotides: TGTGCCAGCAGCGCCAGCTCTACTAGCGGGGGCGGAGGGACCCAGTACTTC.

The chain is built from TRBV6-5 and TRBJ2-3; D perhaps matches TRBD2 (7 bases). The V end was cut by 11 bases, the J end by 4 bases, with 22 bases between. The CDR3 extends over 15 amino acids. Germline-derived CDR1 and CDR2 are MNHEY and SVGAGI. CDR3 sequence reads: CACQTRGGYPDTQYF. The CDR3, as DNA: TGTGCCTGTCAGACAAGGGGGGGGTACCCAGATACGCAGTATTTT.

V gene TRBV7-8 combines with J gene TRBJ1-1; TRBD1 matches 11 bases. V dropped 5 bases and J dropped 4; count of bases not matched to a gene: 9. Germline assignment: CDR1 SGHVS and CDR2 FQNEAQ. The CDR3 length is 16 residues. For the CDR3, the DNA is TGTGCCAGCAGCCACATTACAGGGACAGGGGGCACTGAAGCTTTCTTT. As protein: CASSHITGTGGTEAFF.

The chain couples TRBV15 to TRBJ2-3; 14 nucleotides agree with TRBD2. This CDR3 is built from 19 residues. The V segment lost 2 bases and the J segment 1 base; nucleotides outside the gene matches: 8. CDR1 and CDR2 (germline): LNHNV, YYDKDF (reference sequence). CDR3 coding DNA: TGTGCCACCAGCAGATACGGGACTAGCGGGGGAACCCGCACAGATACGCAGTATTTT. Translating it yields CATSRYGTSGGTRTDTQYF.

The rearrangement uses TRBV6-4 and TRBJ1-1; 7 nucleotides agree with TRBD1. CDR1 is MRHNA, CDR2 SNTAGT, per germline. V lost 5 bases, J lost 7 bases, and 13 bases stayed unmatched. This CDR3 has 15 amino acids. The CDR3 nucleotides are TGTGCCAGCAGTAAGGAACCGACAGGGTTCGGTGAAGCTTTCTTT. Translation gives CASSKEPTGFGEAFF.

This clone was counted many times. The CDR3 region is CASSYGHAGGLAYEQYF. CDR3 coding DNA: TGTGCCAGCAGCTATGGACACGCGGGGGGGCTGGCCTACGAGCAGTACTTC. The V and J genes are TRBV5-6 and TRBJ2-7, with 9 bases fitting TRBD2. The germline gives CDR1 SGHDT, CDR2 YYEEEE. After removal of 3 bases from V and 2 bases from J, the junction contained 12 bases not matched to a gene. The CDR3 is 17 residues long.

The chain couples TRBV27 to TRBJ1-2, with 8 bases matching TRBD1. Looked up from germline, CDR1 is MNHEY and CDR2 is SMNVEV (reference sequence). The CDR3 loop spans 12 amino acids. J was trimmed by 7 bases and V by 5 bases; bases with no gene match: 3. In DNA, the CDR3 is TGTGCCAGCAGTGGGACAGGTGGTGGCTACACCTTC. It codes for CASSGTGGGYTF.

This clone was recorded a few times. The CDR3, as DNA: TGTGCCAGCAGTGAAGCTGTTGGAGCGGGGGGCGAGCAGTTCTTC. It specifies CASSEAVGAGGEQFF. The chain joins TRBV6-1 to TRBJ2-1; TRBD2 matches 9 bases. V lost 0 bases, J lost 10 bases, and 7 bases stayed unmatched. Germline V lookup: CDR1 MNHNS, CDR2 SASEGT. This CDR3 contains 15 residues.

This rearrangement joins TRBV7-3 to TRBJ2-5; 11 nucleotides match TRBD2. Per germline, CDR1 SGHTA and CDR2 FQGTGA. CDR3 size: 16 residues. The junction had 7 bases not matched to a gene; V was cut back by 5 bases and J by 2 bases. The CDR3 nucleotides are TGTGCCAGCAGCCCTAGCGGGGGGTATGGGCAAGAGACCCAGTACTTC. It specifies CASSPSGGYGQETQYF.

This clone has only one observation. DNA for the CDR3: TGTGCCAGCAGTGTTCACAGGGAGGGGGAGACCCAGTACTTC. As protein: CASSVHREGETQYF. V usage is TRBV2 and J usage is TRBJ2-5; TRBD2 might be the D (7 bases). This CDR3 region has 14 residues. CDR1 is SNHLY, CDR2 FYNNEI, per germline. The V end lost 4 bases, the J end lost 5 bases, and 14 bases lay between the germline ends.

As to this clone: The sample carries other DNA sequences with the same CDR3. This chain uses TRBV6-6 with TRBJ1-1, with D hard to call. This CDR3 contains 13 residues. CDR1 is MNHNY and CDR2 is SVGAGI in the germline V gene (reference sequence). V lost 0 bases to trimming and J lost 3 bases, with 5 bases between them. CDR3 coding DNA: TGTGCCAGCAGTTACTCGAGGGACACTGAAGCTTTCTTT. This sequence encodes CASSYSRDTEAFF.